This TCR beta chain was sequenced during a study of T cells in Graves' hyperthyroidism and ophthalmopathy. Per the germline V gene, CDR1 is MDHEN and CDR2 is SYDVKM. V lost 5 bases to trimming and J lost 7 bases, with 23 bases between them. The length of the CDR3 is 16 residues. Amplification of TCR beta CDR3 regions was performed using RNA transcripts as template. The TCR CDR3 was amplified in a first-round RT-PCR using the HTBI primer set. Each CDR3 protein gets one entry after TCRdb re-called the multiplex PCR reads with MiXCR. The sample has 600,000 to 650,000 distinct CDR3 sequences; under 20% are singletons. This clonotype was observed a handful of times. Its target is unknown. Study conclusions and caveats: Most clonotypes that expanded in the thyroid above 0.001 also showed up in blood.

This TCR derives from a woman younger than 45 with Graves' hyperthyroidism. Sample: blood. The genes are TRBV28 and TRBJ1-2, with D possibly being TRBD1 (6 bases). This chain's CDR3 is CASSLLVGGARSGYTF. The CDR3 DNA follows: TGTGCCAGCAGTCTCCTTGTTGGGGGGGCGCGGTCTGGCTACACCTTC.